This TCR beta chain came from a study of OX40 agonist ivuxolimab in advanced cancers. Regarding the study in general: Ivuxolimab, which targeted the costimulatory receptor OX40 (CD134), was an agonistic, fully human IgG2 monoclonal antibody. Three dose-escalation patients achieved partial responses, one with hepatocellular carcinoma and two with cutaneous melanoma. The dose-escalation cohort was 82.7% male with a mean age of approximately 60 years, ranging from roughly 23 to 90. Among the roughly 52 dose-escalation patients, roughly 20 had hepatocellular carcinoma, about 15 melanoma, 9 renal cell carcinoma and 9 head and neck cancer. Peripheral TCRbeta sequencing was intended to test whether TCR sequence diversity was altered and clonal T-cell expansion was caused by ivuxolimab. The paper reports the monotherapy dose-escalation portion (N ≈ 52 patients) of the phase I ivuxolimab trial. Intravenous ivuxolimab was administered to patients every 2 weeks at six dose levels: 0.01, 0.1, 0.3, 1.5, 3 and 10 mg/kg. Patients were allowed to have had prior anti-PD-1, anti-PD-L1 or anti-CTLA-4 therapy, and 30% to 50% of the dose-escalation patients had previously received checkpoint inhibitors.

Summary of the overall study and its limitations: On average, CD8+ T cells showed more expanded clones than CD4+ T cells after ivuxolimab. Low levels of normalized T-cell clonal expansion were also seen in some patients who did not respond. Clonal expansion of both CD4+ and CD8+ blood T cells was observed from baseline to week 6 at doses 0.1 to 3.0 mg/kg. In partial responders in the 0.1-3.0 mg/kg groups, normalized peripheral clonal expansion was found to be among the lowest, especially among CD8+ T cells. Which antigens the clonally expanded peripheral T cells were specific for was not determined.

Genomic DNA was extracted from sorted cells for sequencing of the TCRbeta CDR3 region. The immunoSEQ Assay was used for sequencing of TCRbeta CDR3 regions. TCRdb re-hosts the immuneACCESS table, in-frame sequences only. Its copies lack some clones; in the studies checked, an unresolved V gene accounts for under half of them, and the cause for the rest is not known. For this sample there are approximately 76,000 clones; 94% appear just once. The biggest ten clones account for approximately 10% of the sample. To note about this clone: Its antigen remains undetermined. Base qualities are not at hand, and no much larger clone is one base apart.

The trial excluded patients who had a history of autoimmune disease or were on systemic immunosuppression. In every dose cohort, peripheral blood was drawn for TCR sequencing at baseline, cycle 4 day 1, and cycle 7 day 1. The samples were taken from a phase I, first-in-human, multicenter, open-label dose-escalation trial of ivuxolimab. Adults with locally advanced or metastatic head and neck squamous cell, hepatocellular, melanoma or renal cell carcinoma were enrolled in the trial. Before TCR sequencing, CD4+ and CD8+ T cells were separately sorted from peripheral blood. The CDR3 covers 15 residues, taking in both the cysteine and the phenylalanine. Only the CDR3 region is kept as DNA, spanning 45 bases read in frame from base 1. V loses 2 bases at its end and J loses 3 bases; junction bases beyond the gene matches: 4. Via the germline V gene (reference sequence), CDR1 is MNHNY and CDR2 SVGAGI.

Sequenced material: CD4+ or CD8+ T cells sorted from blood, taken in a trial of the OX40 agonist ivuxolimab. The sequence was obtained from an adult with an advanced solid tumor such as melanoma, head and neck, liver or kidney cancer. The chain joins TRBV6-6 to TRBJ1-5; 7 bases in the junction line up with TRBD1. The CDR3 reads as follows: CASSYATGSNQPQHF. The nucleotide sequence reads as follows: TGTGCCAGCAGTTACGCGACAGGGTCCAATCAGCCCCAGCATTTT.